This T cell receptor (beta chain) comes out of a study of blood T cell repertoires in COVID-19. Study-wide context: PBMCs, B-cell-depleted T cells, or T cells were the source of the cDNA or gDNA that made up the material.

Germline assignment: CDR1 LGHDT and CDR2 YNNKEL (reference sequence). Trimming left V 6 bases short and J 4 bases short, with 15 bases between. The CDR3 has 15 amino acids. Authors' methods: How many nucleated cells were present was estimated from reference gene primer amplification. Sequenced by immunoSEQ multiplex PCR; TCRdb stores in-frame clones only, minus some. V, J and clone size were drawn from that table, and D and trimming were deduced from the DNA. The table has 52,000 or so clones, approximately 88% seen once. Sequencing was carried out using peripheral blood. The chain recombines TRBV3-1 (or the pseudogene TRBV3-2) with TRBJ2-2; a possible D gene is TRBD2 (7 bases). The origin of this receptor is a man aged 35-49 years with COVID-19, enrolled during active disease. The CDR3 DNA is TGTGCCAGCAGGGCTAGGGGGGGGAGCACCGGGGAGCTGTTTTTT. This encodes CASRARGGSTGELFF.